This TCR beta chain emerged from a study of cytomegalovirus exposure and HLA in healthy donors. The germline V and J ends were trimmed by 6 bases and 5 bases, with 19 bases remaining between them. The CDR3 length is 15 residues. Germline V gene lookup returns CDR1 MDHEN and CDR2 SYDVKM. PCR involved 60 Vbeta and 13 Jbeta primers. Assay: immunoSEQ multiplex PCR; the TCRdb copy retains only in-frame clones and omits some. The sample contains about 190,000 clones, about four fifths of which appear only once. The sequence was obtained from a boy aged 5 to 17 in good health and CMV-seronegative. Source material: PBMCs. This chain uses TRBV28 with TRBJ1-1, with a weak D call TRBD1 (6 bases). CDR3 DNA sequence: TGTGCCAGCAGGAAATACAGGGCACCGGGGACTGAAGCTTTCTTT. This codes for CASRKYRAPGTEAFF.